This T cell receptor (beta chain) is drawn from a study of T cell repertoires in cytomegalovirus infection. Across the whole study: Both a matching HLA type and CMV infection were indicated by public TCR beta signatures. Study-level findings and limits: It was HLA-C-restricted CMV-specific TCR beta clonotypes that dominated the response ex vivo. Summed frequency of public TCR beta families distinguished CMV carriers with the relevant HLA.

This clonotype was seen more than once but under ten times. No antigen is known for it. TCRdb called the reads again in MiXCR, with one record for every CDR3 protein. This sample has some 120,000 distinct CDR3 sequences, with roughly a tenth found just once. This clonotype was sampled from a human donor in good health (CMV status not recorded). Some clones in this sample may be carry-over from other donors' samples. The sequenced material came from PBMCs, sequenced either directly or after in vitro stimulation (not recorded which).

The CDR3 nucleotides are TGCAGTGCTTTCCTAGCGGGGGGGGCCAATGAGCAGTTCTTC. The encoded protein is CSAFLAGGANEQFF. The J gene is TRBJ2-1, the V gene TRBV20-1, with 12 bases fitting TRBD2. CDR3 length: 14 residues. V shed 5 bases, J shed 6 bases, and the junction held 5 bases outside the gene matches. Germline-derived CDR1 and CDR2 are DFQATT and SNEGSKA (reference sequence).